This paragraph reports one T cell receptor (beta chain). CDR1 and CDR2 from the germline V gene are SGHTA and FQGNSA. V trimming: 4 bases; J trimming: 8 bases; junction bases outside the gene matches: 7. This CDR3 contains 14 residues. The sample belongs to a study of blood T cell repertoires in COVID-19. Across the study: Researchers got acute and convalescent COVID-19 samples from the United States, Italy and Spain. The analysed material was cDNA or gDNA that came from T cells, B-cell-depleted T cells, or PBMCs.

Original handling: From reference gene primer amplification, estimates of nucleated cell counts were derived. The repertoire was sequenced with immunoSEQ multiplex PCR; TCRdb's copy has only in-frame clones and lacks some. That table supplies the V and J calls and clone size; D and trimming were determined from the DNA. The sample lists roughly 260,000 clones; 87% were seen once. Sequencing was done on a sample of peripheral blood. The sequence was obtained from a woman between 50 and 59 years old with acute or convalescent COVID-19. This sequence joins TRBV7-2 and TRBJ2-7, with 11 bases that match TRBD2. The CDR3 nucleotides read TGTGCCAGCAGCTCCGGGACTAGCGGTCTTAAGCAGTACTTC. This codes for CASSSGTSGLKQYF.